Each of the 21 T cell receptor beta chains below was sequenced from the same sample in a study of cytomegalovirus exposure and HLA in healthy donors (dated 2017 in TCRdb). Library preparation used the immunoSEQ multiplex PCR assay. For the multiplex PCR, a mixture combining 60 forward primers for TCR Vbeta segments and 13 reverse primers for TCR Jbeta segments was used. TCRdb stores this immuneACCESS table with in-frame sequences only. Part of the clones is absent; in the studies checked, under half of the shortfall reflects unresolved V genes, and no reason is known for the rest. A total of under 150,000 clones appear in this sample, more than 65% of them only once. Under 3% of the sample belongs to the ten largest clones. The sequenced material came from PBMCs. These receptors all come from an older woman in good health and CMV-seropositive.

CDR3 protein: CASSQAHQGGLGYTF. The CDR3 DNA follows: TGTGCCAGCAGCCAAGCCCACCAAGGGGGTCTGGGCTACACCTTC. The genes are TRBV14 and TRBJ1-2; weak D call: TRBD1 (6 bases). CDR1 and CDR2 from the germline V gene are SGHDN and FVKESK. Trimming shortened V by 1 base and J by 8 bases, and 17 bases separated the two germline ends. This CDR3 spans 15 amino acids. The whole variable domain, remainder taken from reference TRBV14 and TRBJ1-2, is EAGVTQFPSHSVIEKGQTVTLRCDPISGHDNLYWYRRVMGKEIKFLLHFVKESKQDESGMPNNRFLAERTGGTYSTLKVQPAELEDSGVYFCASSQAHQGGLGYTFGSGTRLTVV.

The chain employs TRBV7-3 and TRBJ2-1; weak D call: TRBD2 (5 bases). The germline gives CDR1 SGHTA, CDR2 FQGTGA. Trimming left V 5 bases short and J 10 bases short, with 9 bases between. The CDR3 covers 11 residues. The CDR3 region is CASSASGEQFF. The CDR3 DNA sequence: TGTGCCAGCAGCGCCTCGGGGGAGCAGTTCTTC.

This chain links TRBV14 with TRBJ2-1, with 10 bases matching TRBD2. The V segment lost 4 bases and the J segment 3 bases; nucleotides outside the gene matches: 3. This CDR3 is 15 amino acids long. CDR1 is SGHDN, CDR2 FVKESK, per germline. The CDR3 sequence is CASSLSGGHYNEQFF. CDR3 nucleotide sequence: TGTGCCAGCAGCCTTAGCGGGGGGCACTACAATGAGCAGTTCTTC.

This clone was detected only a few times. The chain is built from TRBV7-9 and TRBJ2-7; weak D call: TRBD1 (5 bases). V was clipped by 0 bases and J by 3 bases, with 9 bases between them. Germline assignment: CDR1 SEHNR and CDR2 FQNEAQ (reference sequence). The CDR3 contains 14 residues. The chain's CDR3 is CASSLAPRVYEQYF. CDR3 sequence (DNA): TGTGCCAGCAGCTTAGCACCCAGGGTCTACGAGCAGTACTTC.

The chain employs TRBV7-6 and TRBJ1-6; 9 nucleotides agree with TRBD1. Trimming at V came to 1 base and at J to 8 bases, leaving 3 bases not matched to a gene. The CDR3 runs to 15 residues. The V gene's germline CDR1 is SGHVS and CDR2 FNYEAQ. Here the CDR3 DNA reads TGTGCCAGCAGCTTAGAGACAGGGGGTCATTCACCCCTCCACTTT. Protein: CASSLETGGHSPLHF.

The chain joins TRBV19 to TRBJ2-5, with 11 bases fitting TRBD1. The germline gives CDR1 LNHDA, CDR2 SQIVND (reference sequence). The CDR3 is made up of 17 amino acids. The V segment lost 7 bases and the J segment 0 bases; nucleotides outside the gene matches: 10. This CDR3 reads CASNPGQGAPYQETQYF. As DNA, the CDR3 is TGTGCCAGTAACCCTGGACAGGGGGCCCCTTACCAAGAGACCCAGTACTTC. Supplemented by reference TRBV19 and TRBJ2-5, the full variable domain reads DGGITQSPKYLFRKEGQNVTLSCEQNLNHDAMYWYRQDPGQGLRLIYYSQIVNDFQKGDIAEGYSVSREKKESFPLTVTSAQKNPTAFYLCASNPGQGAPYQETQYFGPGTRLLVL.

This clone came up a few times. This rearrangement joins TRBV11-2 to TRBJ1-4; a weak D match, TRBD1 (5 bases). Germline CDR1 and CDR2: SGHAT and FQNNGV. Trimming pared 5 bases from V and 8 bases from J, leaving 15 bases between. The CDR3 extends over 14 amino acids. The CDR3 DNA reads TGTGCCAGCAGCCCCGGACGGAGGGGAGAAAAACTGTTTTTT. This gives the protein CASSPGRRGEKLFF.

This rearrangement joins TRBV6-6 to TRBJ2-7; D unresolved. This CDR3 comprises 11 residues. Germline V gene lookup returns CDR1 MNHNY and CDR2 SVGAGI (reference sequence). V was pared by 6 bases and J by 1 base, with 4 bases between. CDR3: CASRLSYEQYF. Here the CDR3 DNA reads TGTGCCAGCAGACTGTCCTACGAGCAGTACTTC.

The J gene is TRBJ1-4, the V gene TRBV9, with D possibly TRBD1 on 5 matching bases. Trimming cost V 6 bases and J 0 bases, with 15 bases left between them. CDR1 and CDR2 (germline): SGDLS, YYNGEE. The CDR3 contains 16 residues. The CDR3 loop reads CASNPTGGATNEKLFF. CDR3 DNA sequence: TGTGCCAGCAACCCTACGGGAGGGGCAACTAATGAAAAACTGTTTTTT.

The CDR3 DNA is TGTGCCAGCAGTGAACCCCTACGACAGAGCACAGATACGCAGTATTTT. It yields the protein CASSEPLRQSTDTQYF. J is TRBJ2-3 and V is TRBV25-1; D might be TRBD1 (5 bases). The CDR3 spans 16 residues. CDR1 and CDR2 (germline): MGHDK, SYGVNS. Trimming removed 2 bases from V and 0 bases from J, with 12 bases in between.

V gene TRBV28 combines with J gene TRBJ1-1; D is uncertain. CDR1 is MDHEN and CDR2 is SYDVKM in the germline V gene. The CDR3 runs to 15 residues. Trimming took 3 bases from V and 2 from J, leaving 13 bases between them. The CDR3: CASSFPIPTNTEAFF. DNA for the CDR3: TGTGCCAGCAGTTTCCCGATCCCGACAAACACTGAAGCTTTCTTT.

This chain uses TRBV4-1 with TRBJ1-2; a possible D gene is TRBD1 (6 bases). V was clipped by 0 bases and J by 4 bases, with 15 bases between them. The germline V gene has CDR1 MGHRA and CDR2 YSYEKL. The CDR3 contains 16 residues. The chain's CDR3 is CASSQEAATRGYGYTF. CDR3 DNA: TGCGCCAGCAGCCAAGAGGCCGCCACCAGGGGCTATGGCTACACCTTC.

This chain uses TRBV14 with TRBJ1-1, with TRBD1 matching over 8 bases. The CDR3 consists of 15 residues. Germline lookup yields CDR1 SGHDN and CDR2 FVKESK. Trimming took 5 bases from V and 5 from J; bases not matched to a gene: 10. The CDR3 DNA reads as TGTGCCAGCAGCGAACCTCGGACAGGGAGGACTGAAGCTTTCTTT. It specifies CASSEPRTGRTEAFF.

The chain couples TRBV6-5 to TRBJ2-4; D may be TRBD1 (6 bases). The CDR3 loop spans 15 amino acids. Trimming removed 0 bases at V and 8 bases at J, with 14 bases between. Germline CDR1 is MNHEY and CDR2 is SVGAGI. CDR3 residues: CASSYSYEQGYIQYF. The CDR3 DNA reads TGTGCCAGCAGTTACTCGTATGAGCAGGGGTACATTCAGTACTTC.

The chain employs TRBV2 and TRBJ2-5; D not certain. V shed 8 bases and J shed 1 base, with 17 bases lying between them. CDR1 and CDR2 (germline): SNHLY, FYNNEI. The CDR3 is 15 amino acids. This chain's CDR3 is CASRLRPGPQETQYF. DNA for the CDR3: TGTGCCAGCCGCCTCCGGCCTGGGCCCCAAGAGACCCAGTACTTC.

The chain is built from TRBV20-1 and TRBJ1-2; tentatively, D is TRBD1 (6 bases). The CDR3 is 11 amino acids. With 3 bases removed from V and 8 bases from J, the gap between germline ends came to 10 bases. Looked up from germline, CDR1 is DFQATT and CDR2 is SNEGSKA (reference sequence). CDR3 in DNA: TGCAGTGCTAGTGCAGGGGAGGGCTACACCTTC. It encodes CSASAGEGYTF.

V usage is TRBV9 and J usage is TRBJ2-7; TRBD1 matches at 8 bases. Trimming took 4 bases from V and 4 from J; bases not matched to a gene: 10. The CDR3 sequence is 15 residues long. Germline CDR1 is SGDLS and CDR2 is YYNGEE. CDR3 loop: CASSTTDRESYEQYF. As DNA, the CDR3 is TGTGCCAGCAGCACGACGGACAGGGAGAGTTACGAGCAGTACTTC.

The V gene is TRBV6-5, the J gene TRBJ2-2, with TRBD1 matching 7 bases. The CDR3 is 15 residues long. The germline V gene encodes CDR1 MNHEY and CDR2 SVGAGI. V shed 6 bases, J shed 0 bases, and the junction held 4 bases outside the gene matches. The CDR3, as DNA: TGTGCCAGCAGACCTACAGGGGCGAACACCGGGGAGCTGTTTTTT. Protein sequence: CASRPTGANTGELFF.

The chain carries TRBV11-3 and TRBJ2-1, with 10 bases aligning to TRBD2. The V gene's germline CDR1 is SGHNT and CDR2 YENEEA. The CDR3 extends over 16 amino acids. V lost 5 bases and J lost 5; bases outside the gene matches: 9. Here the CDR3 DNA reads TGTGCCAGCAGCCCCACTAGCGGGGTGCCCCACAATGAGCAGTTCTTC. This translates into CASSPTSGVPHNEQFF. Drawing the rest from reference TRBV11-3 and TRBJ2-1, the complete variable domain is EAGVVQSPRYKIIEKKQPVAFWCNPISGHNTLYWYLQNLGQGPELLIRYENEEAVDDSQLPKDRFSAERLKGVDSTLKIQPAELGDSAVYLCASSPTSGVPHNEQFFGPGTRLTVL.

This clone showed up just a few times. The sample holds other DNA sequences that translate to the same CDR3. The rearrangement links TRBV14 to TRBJ2-3, with 12 positions matching TRBD2. V was pared by 2 bases and J by 2 bases, with 2 bases of the junction left unmatched. Germline assignment: CDR1 SGHDN and CDR2 FVKESK. CDR3 length equals 16 residues. The CDR3 nucleotides read TGTGCCAGCAGCCAACTAGCGGGGGGGCTCACAGATACGCAGTATTTT. This translates into CASSQLAGGLTDTQYF.

The chain uses TRBV5-1 and TRBJ2-1; TRBD2 matches at 9 bases. The CDR3 spans 16 residues. Germline V lookup: CDR1 SGHRS, CDR2 YFSETQ. J gave up 2 bases and V 2 bases, and 5 bases lay outside the gene matches. CDR3 bases: TGCGCCAGCAGCTTCCCCAGCGGGGGGACCTACAATGAGCAGTTCTTC. Translating it yields CASSFPSGGTYNEQFF.